The 5 T cell receptor beta chains in this list originate from one sample, sequenced in a study of blood T cell repertoires in COVID-19 (dated by TCRdb to the early 2020s). The library was generated by the immunoSEQ multiplex PCR assay. Entries here come from immuneACCESS through TCRdb and include only in-frame sequences with V and J called. Some clones fail to appear in such tables; in the studies checked, an unresolved V gene covers under half of the shortfall, and the cause of the remainder is unknown. This sample comprises approximately 290,000 clones, about nine tenths of them detected only once. Jointly, the top ten make up about 2.3% of the sample. The material sequenced was peripheral blood. Receptor source: a man between 18 and 29 years old with active or convalescent COVID-19.

In its sample, this clone was seen once. V is TRBV11-2 and J is TRBJ1-6; the match to TRBD1 covers 9 bases. From germline, CDR1 is SGHAT and CDR2 FQNNGV. J gave up 8 bases and V 7 bases, and 6 bases lay outside the gene matches. CDR3 length equals 14 residues. As DNA, the CDR3 is TGTGCCAGCACCTCGGGACAGGGCGATTCACCCCTCCACTTT. Amino acid sequence: CASTSGQGDSPLHF. Drawing the rest from reference TRBV11-2 and TRBJ1-6, the complete variable domain is EAGVAQSPRYKIIEKRQSVAFWCNPISGHATLYWYQQILGQGPKLLIQFQNNGVVDDSQLPKDRFSAERLKGVDSTLKIQPAKLEDSAVYLCASTSGQGDSPLHFGNGTRLTVT.

V gene TRBV6-5 combines with J gene TRBJ1-2; tentatively, D is TRBD1 (5 bases). V was clipped by 10 bases and J by 8 bases, with 20 bases between them. The CDR3 length is 13 residues. CDR1 is MNHEY and CDR2 is SVGAGI in the germline V gene. In DNA, the CDR3 is TGTGCCATCCTTCTATTGGGGCTTCAAGGCTACACCTTC. Protein product: CAILLLGLQGYTF.

This chain uses TRBV18 with TRBJ2-7, with no clear D. This CDR3 spans 13 amino acids. Trimming left V 0 bases short and J 4 bases short, with 7 bases between. Germline loops: CDR1 KGHSH, CDR2 LQKENI. DNA for the CDR3: TGTGCCAGCTCACCACCCCAACTTTACGAGCAGTACTTC. Its protein product is CASSPPQLYEQYF.

V usage is TRBV5-6 and J usage is TRBJ1-2, with no clear D. CDR3 length equals 13 residues. The germline V gene has CDR1 SGHDT and CDR2 YYEEEE. Trimming removed 7 bases at V and 6 bases at J, with 16 bases between. In DNA, the CDR3 is TGTGCCAGCGGCTCCTCCCCCGAGAATGGCTACACCTTC. This sequence encodes CASGSSPENGYTF.

The J gene is TRBJ2-7, the V gene TRBV6-5; 8 bases are a match to TRBD2. This CDR3 has 15 amino acids. The germline CDR1 and CDR2 sequences are MNHEY and SVGAGI. After removal of 6 bases from V and 7 bases from J, the junction contained 14 bases not matched to a gene. The CDR3 DNA is TGTGCCAGCAGCACCGGACTAGCCTTTTTTGGTGAGCAGTACTTC. Its protein product is CASSTGLAFFGEQYF.